The 26 T cell receptor beta chains below come from one sample, sequenced in a study of technical replicates of blood from a few donors. Libraries were prepared by immunoSEQ multiplex PCR; TCRdb keeps only in-frame clonotypes and omits some of them. The table has approximately 65,000 clones, more than 75% seen once. Sequences were obtained from PBMCs. These receptors came from a human donor in good health. Some clones in this sample may be carry-over from other donors' samples.

This chain joins TRBV11-1 and TRBJ1-2; D uncertain. Trimming took off 3 bases at V and 2 bases at J, with 7 bases between the two ends. Germline-derived CDR1 and CDR2 are SGHAT and FQDESV (reference sequence). The CDR3 is 13 amino acids. The CDR3 here is CASSLYGNYGYTF. CDR3 sequence (DNA): TGTGCCAGCAGCTTGTACGGGAACTATGGCTACACCTTC.

The chain couples TRBV4-1 to TRBJ2-3; 13 bases line up with TRBD2. The CDR3 runs to 19 residues. Per germline, CDR1 MGHRA and CDR2 YSYEKL. With V trimmed by 2 bases and J by 1 base, 9 bases remained unmatched. The CDR3 here is CASSQQELAGGYRTDTQYF. CDR3 in DNA: TGCGCCAGCAGCCAACAGGAACTAGCGGGGGGGTATCGCACAGATACGCAGTATTTT.

The V gene is TRBV19, the J gene TRBJ1-1, with D uncertain. Per the germline V gene, CDR1 is LNHDA and CDR2 is SQIVND (reference sequence). The length of the CDR3 is 15 residues. Trimming took 0 bases from V and 4 from J, leaving 12 bases between them. The CDR3 spells CASSIDGSGGTEAFF. The CDR3 bases are TGTGCCAGTAGTATAGACGGCTCAGGAGGCACTGAAGCTTTCTTT.

The chain links TRBV4-3 to TRBJ2-7; 7 bases line up with TRBD2. CDR3 length equals 18 residues. V lost 0 bases, J lost 1 base, and 12 bases stayed unmatched. The germline V gene encodes CDR1 LGHNA and CDR2 YSLEER. The DNA for the CDR3 is TGCGCCAGCAGCCAAGAGGCCGTCTTTGGGGGGGGTTCCTACGAGCAGTACTTC. Translating it yields CASSQEAVFGGGSYEQYF.

This chain links TRBV7-2 with TRBJ2-3; 9 nucleotides align to TRBD1. This CDR3 has 16 residues. J gave up 3 bases and V 5 bases, and 9 bases lay outside the gene matches. The germline V gene has CDR1 SGHTA and CDR2 FQGNSA. The CDR3 DNA follows: TGTGCCAGCAGCCTCATGGGCGGGACAGGGACAGATACGCAGTATTTT. Translating gives CASSLMGGTGTDTQYF.

The rearrangement links TRBV11-2 to TRBJ2-7, with 7 positions matching TRBD1. The CDR3 runs to 13 residues. Trimming cost V 4 bases and J 2 bases; bases outside gene matches: 2. The germline gives CDR1 SGHAT, CDR2 FQNNGV. The CDR3 sequence: CASSWDSPYEQYF. The CDR3 bases are TGTGCCAGCAGCTGGGACAGCCCCTACGAGCAGTACTTC. Looking up the rest from reference TRBV11-2 and TRBJ2-7 gives the full variable domain: EAGVAQSPRYKIIEKRQSVAFWCNPISGHATLYWYQQILGQGPKLLIQFQNNGVVDDSQLPKDRFSAERLKGVDSTLKIQPAKLEDSAVYLCASSWDSPYEQYFGPGTRLTVT.

The CDR3 nucleotides are TGTGCCAGCAGCGCCAGGGGTGTGGGCACTGAAGCTTTCTTT. It is translated as CASSARGVGTEAFF. The J gene is TRBJ1-1, the V gene TRBV9, with D tentatively TRBD1 (6 bases). V lost 3 bases and J 4 bases, leaving 13 bases between the germline ends. Germline V gene lookup returns CDR1 SGDLS and CDR2 YYNGEE. This CDR3 spans 14 amino acids.

This clone was recorded a few times. The chain joins TRBV11-2 to TRBJ2-2; 9 positions agree with TRBD1. V shed 5 bases and J 7 bases; nucleotides not matched to a gene: 8. There are 15 residues in the CDR3. Germline V CDR1 and CDR2: SGHAT, FQNNGV. The CDR3 sequence is CASSAAGQGDGELFF. CDR3 DNA: TGTGCCAGCAGCGCCGCGGGACAGGGTGACGGGGAGCTGTTTTTT.

The chain has TRBV19 and TRBJ2-5, with 9 positions matching TRBD1. Germline CDR1 is LNHDA and CDR2 is SQIVND (reference sequence). The CDR3 has 15 residues. With V trimmed by 5 bases and J by 1 base, 5 bases remained unmatched. The CDR3: CASSEGQGRQETQYF. As DNA, the CDR3 is TGTGCCAGTAGTGAGGGACAGGGCCGCCAAGAGACCCAGTACTTC.

V and J are TRBV18 and TRBJ2-5; D might be TRBD1 (5 bases). V was pared by 4 bases and J by 0 bases, with 6 bases between. This CDR3 comprises 13 residues. Germline assignment: CDR1 KGHSH and CDR2 LQKENI. CDR3: CASSRGNQETQYF. CDR3 nucleotides: TGTGCCAGCTCACGGGGCAACCAAGAGACCCAGTACTTC.

V gene TRBV7-6 combines with J gene TRBJ1-2, with D unclear. This CDR3 has 14 residues. The germline gives CDR1 SGHVS, CDR2 FNYEAQ. V gave up 5 bases and J gave up 7 bases, with 17 bases separating them. CDR3 nucleotide sequence: TGTGCCAGCAGCCCGAACTTGGTGCCGGGTGGCTACACCTTC. Translating gives CASSPNLVPGGYTF.

The V and J genes are TRBV27 and TRBJ1-5; D call uncertain. CDR1 is MNHEY, CDR2 SMNVEV, per germline (reference sequence). V was clipped by 0 bases and J by 2 bases, with 11 bases between them. CDR3 length equals 16 residues. The CDR3 nucleotides are TGTGCCAGCAGTTTATCTGGTGACACACGCAATCAGCCCCAGCATTTT. It yields the protein CASSLSGDTRNQPQHF.

The chain has TRBV6-1 and TRBJ2-2; D is ambiguous. CDR1 is MNHNS and CDR2 is SASEGT in the germline V gene. The length of the CDR3 is 13 residues. The V end lost 5 bases, the J end lost 6 bases, and 10 bases lay between the germline ends. The CDR3 DNA reads as TGTGCCAGCAGTTCCTTTTTTCCCGGGGAGCTGTTTTTT. Its translation: CASSSFFPGELFF.

The chain uses TRBV7-3 and TRBJ2-3; D perhaps matches TRBD2 (7 bases). Trimming stripped 5 bases from V and 4 bases from J, with 16 bases between. Looked up from germline, CDR1 is SGHTA and CDR2 is FQGTGA. This CDR3 is built from 15 residues. CDR3: CASSLRGGAADTQYF. DNA for the CDR3: TGTGCCAGCAGCCTTAGAGGGGGGGCCGCAGATACGCAGTATTTT.

This clone has a handful of counts. The chain combines TRBV11-3 with TRBJ1-1, with 7 bases identical to TRBD1. V dropped 5 bases and J dropped 7; count of bases not matched to a gene: 7. CDR3 size: 13 residues. Germline loops: CDR1 SGHNT, CDR2 YENEEA. The CDR3 bases are TGTGCCAGCAGCCCAAGGGACAGCTTTGAAGCTTTCTTT. Encoded protein: CASSPRDSFEAFF.

The V and J genes are TRBV7-2 and TRBJ2-1; D is unresolved. There are 15 residues in the CDR3. Germline CDR1 SGHTA, CDR2 FQGNSA. Trimming took 5 bases from V and 4 from J, leaving 15 bases between them. The CDR3 here is CASSLLALNYNEQFF. Here the CDR3 DNA reads TGTGCCAGCAGCCTGCTTGCCCTAAATTACAATGAGCAGTTCTTC.

Many counts were recorded for this clone. The gene calls are TRBV4-2 and TRBJ2-1; D is undetermined. The ends were cut back, 0 bases at V and 1 base at J, with 7 bases in the middle. This CDR3 spans 15 amino acids. Germline V lookup: CDR1 LGHNA, CDR2 YNFKEQ. The CDR3 here is CASSQDPQSYNEQFF. In DNA form, the CDR3 reads TGTGCCAGCAGCCAAGATCCACAGTCCTACAATGAGCAGTTCTTC.

V usage is TRBV7-3 and J usage is TRBJ2-5, with 7 bases fitting TRBD2. This CDR3 spans 15 amino acids. Germline V CDR1 and CDR2: SGHTA, FQGTGA. The ends lost 3 bases at V and 0 bases at J; junction bases unmatched: 4. Here the CDR3 DNA reads TGTGCCAGCAGCTTGGCTAGCGGATACCAAGAGACCCAGTACTTC. Translating it yields CASSLASGYQETQYF.

CDR3 bases: TGTGCCAGCAGCTCAGGACTAGCGGGTGTGGAGACCCAGTACTTC. Protein sequence: CASSSGLAGVETQYF. The rearrangement joins TRBV5-4 to TRBJ2-5, with 11 bases matching TRBD2. V shed 3 bases, J shed 5 bases, and the junction held 6 bases outside the gene matches. The CDR3 sequence is 15 residues long. CDR1 SGHNT and CDR2 YYREEE come from the germline V gene (reference sequence). Looking up the rest from reference TRBV5-4 and TRBJ2-5 gives the full variable domain: ETGVTQSPTHLIKTRGQQVTLRCSSQSGHNTVSWYQQALGQGPQFIFQYYREEENGRGNFPPRFSGLQFPNYSSELNVNALELDDSALYLCASSSGLAGVETQYFGPGTRLLVL.

This chain links TRBV6-1 with TRBJ2-5, with TRBD2 matching 8 bases. J lost 4 bases, V lost 3 bases, and 10 bases had no gene match. The CDR3 is 16 amino acids. The germline gives CDR1 MNHNS, CDR2 SASEGT. The CDR3 DNA follows: TGTGCCAGCAGTGAGTTGGTCGGGAGGGCCCGAGAGACCCAGTACTTC. Encoded protein: CASSELVGRARETQYF.

This clone appeared a single time. The V gene is TRBV19, the J gene TRBJ2-3; TRBD1 agrees at 9 bases. The CDR3 is made up of 16 amino acids. Germline lookup yields CDR1 LNHDA and CDR2 SQIVND (reference sequence). V lost 1 base, J lost 3 bases, and 5 bases stayed unmatched. CDR3 loop: CASSIVPGTGTDTQYF. In nucleotides, the CDR3 is TGTGCCAGTAGTATAGTACCCGGGACAGGGACAGATACGCAGTATTTT. The entire variable domain, with the rest obtained from reference TRBV19 and TRBJ2-3, is as follows: DGGITQSPKYLFRKEGQNVTLSCEQNLNHDAMYWYRQDPGQGLRLIYYSQIVNDFQKGDIAEGYSVSREKKESFPLTVTSAQKNPTAFYLCASSIVPGTGTDTQYFGPGTRLTVL.

The chain has TRBV30 and TRBJ2-1; TRBD1 is a possible D gene (6 bases). The CDR3 runs 11 residues. V was cut by 1 base and J by 10 bases, with 8 bases left in between. Germline V gives CDR1 GTSNPN, CDR2 SVGIG (reference sequence). As DNA, the CDR3 is TGTGCCTGGAGTGCCAGGGGAGAGCAGTTCTTC. As protein: CAWSARGEQFF.

This chain joins TRBV10-3 and TRBJ1-2, with 7 bases identical to TRBD1. V dropped 8 bases and J dropped 4; count of bases not matched to a gene: 7. Germline V lookup: CDR1 ENHRY, CDR2 SYGVKD. The CDR3 runs to 13 residues. The CDR3 protein is CAIWRTGSYGYTF. The CDR3 bases are TGTGCCATCTGGCGGACAGGAAGCTATGGCTACACCTTC.

The chain has TRBV29-1 and TRBJ2-7; 8 bases are shared with TRBD2. Germline trimming cut 8 bases from V and 2 bases from J; bases unmatched to any gene: 11. CDR1 SQVTM and CDR2 ANQGSEA come from the germline V gene. The CDR3 totals 14 residues. CDR3 coding DNA: TGCAGCATTGTTGAAGCGGGAGTAACCTACGAGCAGTACTTC. It translates to CSIVEAGVTYEQYF.

The chain joins TRBV13 to TRBJ2-7; D perhaps matches TRBD1 (6 bases). Trimming stripped 1 base from V and 3 bases from J, with 13 bases between. Germline V gives CDR1 PRHDT, CDR2 FYEKMQ (reference sequence). The CDR3 is 15 residues long. In nucleotides, the CDR3 is TGTGCCAGCAGCTTAGAGGGGGACCCTCACTACGAGCAGTACTTC. Protein: CASSLEGDPHYEQYF.

The rearrangement uses TRBV18 and TRBJ2-7, with 9 nucleotides matching TRBD2. The J segment lost 1 base and the V segment lost 3 bases, leaving 1 base of the junction unmatched. The CDR3 sequence is 14 residues long. The V gene's germline CDR1 is KGHSH and CDR2 LQKENI. The CDR3 DNA is TGTGCCAGCTCACCTAGCGGGAGTTCCTACGAGCAGTACTTC. Protein: CASSPSGSSYEQYF. The variable domain in full, completed from reference TRBV18 and TRBJ2-7, reads NAGVMQNPRHLVRRRGQEARLRCSPMKGHSHVYWYRQLPEEGLKFMVYLQKENIIDESGMPKERFSAEFPKEGPSILRIQQVVRGDSAAYFCASSPSGSSYEQYFGPGTRLTVT.